The sequence of this TCR beta chain was determined in a study of blood T cell repertoires in COVID-19. Study overall: From T cells, B-cell-depleted T cells, or PBMCs came the material, which was cDNA or gDNA.

Sequencing was performed with immunoSEQ multiplex PCR; in TCRdb, only in-frame clones are kept and a portion is missing. The table has about 60,000 clones, more than 80% seen once; the top ten hold roughly 15%. This CDR3 is built from 17 residues. V was cut by 1 base and J by 2 bases, with 14 bases left in between. The V gene's germline CDR1 is SGHTA and CDR2 FQGNSA. This TCR was recovered from a human donor in a cohort sampled during active COVID-19. The sequenced sample consisted of peripheral blood. This sequence joins TRBV7-2 and TRBJ2-2; D is unresolved. CDR3 in amino acids: CASSLVRLGSNTGELFF. The CDR3 region has the DNA TGTGCCAGCAGCTTAGTACGTTTGGGCAGTAACACCGGGGAGCTGTTTTTT.